This T cell receptor beta chain appears in the sequencing data of a study of cytomegalovirus exposure and HLA in healthy donors. Study conclusions and caveats: The presence/absence work took it that sequencing depth was about the same across donors.

It was with 60 Vbeta and 13 Jbeta primers that the PCR ran. Sequencing was performed with immunoSEQ multiplex PCR; in TCRdb, only in-frame clones are kept and a portion is missing. The repertoire holds approximately 78,000 clones, with 60% to 75% as singletons. The table lists this clone with a few counts. The target antigen is unknown. Sample: PBMCs. This clonotype originated in a man aged 35-49 years in good health and CMV-seropositive.

The CDR3 reads CANSDYSYNSPLHF. Here the CDR3 DNA reads TGTGCCAACTCCGATTACTCCTATAATTCACCCCTCCACTTT. The chain combines TRBV2 with TRBJ1-6; D gene unclear. V shed 10 bases and J shed 0 bases, with 10 bases lying between them. The germline V gene encodes CDR1 SNHLY and CDR2 FYNNEI. The CDR3 contains 14 residues.